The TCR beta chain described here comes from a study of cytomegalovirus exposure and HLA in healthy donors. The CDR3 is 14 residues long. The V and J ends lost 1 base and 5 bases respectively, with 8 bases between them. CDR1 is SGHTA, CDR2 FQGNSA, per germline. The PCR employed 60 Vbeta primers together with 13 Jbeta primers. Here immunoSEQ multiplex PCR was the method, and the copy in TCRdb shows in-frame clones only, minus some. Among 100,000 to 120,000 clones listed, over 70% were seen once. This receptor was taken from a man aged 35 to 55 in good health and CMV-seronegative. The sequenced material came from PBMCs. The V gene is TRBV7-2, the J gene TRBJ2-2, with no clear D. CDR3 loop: CASSLGSLTGELFF. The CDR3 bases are TGTGCCAGCAGCTTAGGTTCCTTAACCGGGGAGCTGTTTTTT. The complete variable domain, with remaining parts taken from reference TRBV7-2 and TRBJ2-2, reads GAGVSQSPSNKVTEKGKDVELRCDPISGHTALYWYRQSLGQGLEFLIYFQGNSAPDKSGLPSDRFSAERTGGSVSTLTIQRTQQEDSAVYLCASSLGSLTGELFFGEGSRLTVL.